Detailed here is one TCR beta chain. CDR3 length: 14 residues. V was pared by 5 bases and J by 7 bases, with 12 bases between. The germline V gene encodes CDR1 SGHAT and CDR2 FQNNGV. These data come from a study of blood T cell repertoires in COVID-19. The overall study: Sites across the United States, Italy and Spain contributed samples from acute and convalescent COVID-19. Nucleic acid was either cDNA or gDNA, and it came from T cells, B-cell-depleted T cells, or PBMCs.

Per the original methods: Amplification of reference gene primers provided the estimated nucleated cell counts. Using immunoSEQ multiplex PCR, the repertoire was profiled, and TCRdb retains in-frame clones only, with some absent. That table supplies the V and J calls and clone size; D and trimming were determined from the DNA. Counted here are approximately 500,000 clones, less than 90% occurring once; the ten biggest clones make up around 7.8%. The chain couples TRBV11-2 to TRBJ1-6; no definite D call. Material for sequencing was peripheral blood. This TCR was sampled from a woman in her fifties or sixties with COVID-19, enrolled during active disease. The CDR3 sequence: CASSLAGPNSPLHF. DNA of the CDR3: TGTGCCAGCAGCCTCGCAGGTCCAAATTCACCCCTCCACTTT. The full variable domain, its missing parts supplied by reference TRBV11-2 and TRBJ1-6, is EAGVAQSPRYKIIEKRQSVAFWCNPISGHATLYWYQQILGQGPKLLIQFQNNGVVDDSQLPKDRFSAERLKGVDSTLKIQPAKLEDSAVYLCASSLAGPNSPLHFGNGTRLTVT.